This T cell receptor (beta chain) was captured by sequencing in a study of siplizumab effects on memory and regulatory T cells. Overall study findings and caveats: Mapping to unstimulated subsets was achieved for only a minor fraction of alloreactive clones.

Concerning this clone itself: Its antigen is unknown.

The protocol was immunoSEQ multiplex PCR, while the TCRdb copy is restricted to in-frame clones and leaves out a portion. The table records about 82,000 clones, approximately 86% of them present only once. The CDR3 is 15 amino acids. V trimming: 5 bases; J trimming: 8 bases; junction bases outside the gene matches: 13. Germline V CDR1 and CDR2: MNHEY, SVGAGI. The gene calls are TRBV6-5 and TRBJ2-5; 8 bases map to TRBD2. The TCR comes from a human donor in good health. Input material: Tregs sorted from blood. CDR3 amino acids: CASSRIGLAPGTQYF. The CDR3 DNA follows: TGTGCCAGCAGTCGAATCGGACTAGCCCCAGGTACCCAGTACTTC.